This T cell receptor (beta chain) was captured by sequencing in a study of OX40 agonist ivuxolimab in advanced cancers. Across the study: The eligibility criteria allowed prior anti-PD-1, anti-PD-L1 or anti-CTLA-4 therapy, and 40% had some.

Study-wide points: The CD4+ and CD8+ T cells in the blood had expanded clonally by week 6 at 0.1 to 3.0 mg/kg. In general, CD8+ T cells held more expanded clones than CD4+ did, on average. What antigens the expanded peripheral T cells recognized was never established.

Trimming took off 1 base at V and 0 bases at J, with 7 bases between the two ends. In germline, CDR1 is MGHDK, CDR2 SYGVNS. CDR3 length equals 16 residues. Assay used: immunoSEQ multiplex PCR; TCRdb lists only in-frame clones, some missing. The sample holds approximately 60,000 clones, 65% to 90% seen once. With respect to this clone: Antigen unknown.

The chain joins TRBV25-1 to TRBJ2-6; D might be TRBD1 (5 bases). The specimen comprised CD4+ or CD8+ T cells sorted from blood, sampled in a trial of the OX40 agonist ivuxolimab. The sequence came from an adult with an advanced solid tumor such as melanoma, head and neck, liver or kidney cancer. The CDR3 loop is CASSESGNSGANVLTF. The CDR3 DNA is TGTGCCAGCAGTGAATCAGGGAACTCTGGGGCCAACGTCCTGACTTTC.